Below, 30 T cell receptor beta chains from the same sample are listed, as sequenced in a study of cytomegalovirus exposure and HLA in healthy donors. Libraries were prepared by immunoSEQ multiplex PCR; TCRdb keeps only in-frame clonotypes and omits some of them. The sample has roughly 50,000 clones; 93% are singletons. Material: PBMCs. The receptor set was obtained from a woman aged 18-29 years in good health and CMV-seropositive.

The V and J genes are TRBV28 and TRBJ1-1, with D possibly being TRBD1 (6 bases). Deletions cut 7 bases from V and 4 bases from J, with 22 bases between. This CDR3 has 16 residues. Germline loops: CDR1 MDHEN, CDR2 SYDVKM. CDR3: CASMINIRGLGTEAFF. CDR3 nucleotides: TGTGCCAGCATGATCAATATCAGGGGATTGGGCACTGAAGCTTTCTTT.

The chain employs TRBV29-1 and TRBJ2-1, with D perhaps matching TRBD2 (6 bases). This CDR3 spans 14 amino acids. Germline assignment: CDR1 SQVTM and CDR2 ANQGSEA. The V end was cut by 7 bases, the J end by 5 bases, with 18 bases between. In nucleotides, the CDR3 is TGCAGCGCCTCGGGACTCATCCTCGACAATGAGCAGTTCTTC. It is translated as CSASGLILDNEQFF.

DNA for the CDR3: TGTGCCAGCAGCTTAATATCAACTAATGAAAAACTGTTTTTT. The encoded protein is CASSLISTNEKLFF. The rearrangement joins TRBV7-9 to TRBJ1-4; D gene ambiguous. CDR1 is SEHNR, CDR2 FQNEAQ, per germline (reference sequence). CDR3 length: 14 residues. The germline V and J ends were trimmed by 2 bases and 0 bases, with 4 bases remaining between them.

The rearrangement links TRBV19 to TRBJ2-3, with D perhaps TRBD2 (7 bases). This CDR3 has 17 residues. Germline V gene data show CDR1 as LNHDA and CDR2 as SQIVND (reference sequence). V was trimmed by 3 bases and J by 0 bases, leaving 16 bases between them. CDR3 amino acids: CASSMPGGRTSTDTQYF. As DNA, the CDR3 is TGTGCCAGTAGTATGCCGGGGGGCAGGACTAGCACAGATACGCAGTATTTT. Based on the CDR3 plus reference TRBV19 and TRBJ2-3, the full variable domain is DGGITQSPKYLFRKEGQNVTLSCEQNLNHDAMYWYRQDPGQGLRLIYYSQIVNDFQKGDIAEGYSVSREKKESFPLTVTSAQKNPTAFYLCASSMPGGRTSTDTQYFGPGTRLTVL.

This clone has a handful of counts. This chain joins TRBV10-2 and TRBJ2-1, with TRBD2 as a possible D gene (5 bases). Germline CDR1 reads WSHSY; CDR2 reads SAAADI. V shed 7 bases and J shed 2 bases, with 12 bases lying between them. The CDR3 sequence is 14 residues long. The CDR3 loop is CASTPSGPYNEQFF. The DNA of the CDR3 is TGCGCCAGCACCCCCAGCGGACCCTACAATGAGCAGTTCTTC.

The chain has TRBV9 and TRBJ2-1, with TRBD1 as a possible D gene (5 bases). The CDR3 is 16 amino acids. Trimming took off 0 bases at V and 0 bases at J, with 10 bases between the two ends. The germline V gene has CDR1 SGDLS and CDR2 YYNGEE. The CDR3 sequence: CASSVGQLSSYNEQFF. The CDR3 nucleotides are TGTGCCAGCAGCGTAGGACAGTTAAGCTCCTACAATGAGCAGTTCTTC.

This clone was detected once. The J gene is TRBJ2-2, the V gene TRBV19; D gene unclear. Germline CDR1 and CDR2: LNHDA and SQIVND (reference sequence). This CDR3 has 13 amino acids. Trimming pared 9 bases from V and 3 bases from J, leaving 11 bases between. CDR3 region: CASTPLYTGELFF. As DNA, the CDR3 is TGTGCCAGCACTCCGCTATACACCGGGGAGCTGTTTTTT.

The chain combines TRBV27 with TRBJ2-3; 9 nucleotides line up with TRBD2. Per the germline V gene, CDR1 is MNHEY and CDR2 is SMNVEV (reference sequence). The CDR3 has 15 amino acids. Trimming removed 1 base from V and 6 bases from J; junction bases left unmatched: 5. CDR3 in amino acids: CASSLYAGGLDTQYF. The CDR3 DNA reads as TGTGCCAGCAGTTTATATGCGGGGGGGCTTGATACGCAGTATTTT.

This chain uses TRBV5-1 with TRBJ1-4; 9 bases align to TRBD1. With V trimmed by 4 bases and J by 5 bases, 3 bases remained unmatched. The CDR3 loop spans 14 amino acids. Looked up from germline, CDR1 is SGHRS and CDR2 is YFSETQ. The CDR3 here is CASSLGQGNEKLFF. The DNA of the CDR3 is TGCGCCAGCAGCCTCGGACAGGGGAATGAAAAACTGTTTTTT.

The chain has TRBV11-2 and TRBJ1-2; D uncertain. Germline values: CDR1 SGHAT, CDR2 FQNNGV. CDR3 length: 13 residues. Trimming took off 1 base at V and 4 bases at J, with 7 bases between the two ends. The CDR3 nucleotides read TGTGCCAGCAGCTTAGTCGAGGGCTATGGCTACACCTTC. This gives the protein CASSLVEGYGYTF.

The chain recombines TRBV5-1 with TRBJ2-1; perhaps TRBD2 as D (6 bases). CDR3 size: 15 residues. Trimming pared 3 bases from V and 5 bases from J, leaving 15 bases between. Germline CDR1 reads SGHRS; CDR2 reads YFSETQ. CDR3 sequence: CASSSSLGGHNEQFF. The CDR3 nucleotides read TGCGCCAGCAGCTCCTCTCTCGGGGGACACAATGAGCAGTTCTTC. Drawing the rest from reference TRBV5-1 and TRBJ2-1, the complete variable domain is KAGVTQTPRYLIKTRGQQVTLSCSPISGHRSVSWYQQTPGQGLQFLFEYFSETQRNKGNFPGRFSGRQFSNSRSEMNVSTLELGDSALYLCASSSSLGGHNEQFFGPGTRLTVL.

This clone was counted between two and nine times. J is TRBJ1-6 and V is TRBV10-3, with 7 bases lining up with TRBD1. CDR1 is ENHRY, CDR2 SYGVKD, per germline. The CDR3 extends over 13 amino acids. V was clipped by 6 bases and J by 7 bases; unmatched bases: 3. The DNA for the CDR3 is TGTGCCATCAGCCGGGACAGCAATTCACCCCTCCACTTT. It is translated as CAISRDSNSPLHF.

V gene TRBV19 combines with J gene TRBJ1-1; the D gene is possibly TRBD1 (5 bases). Per the germline V gene, CDR1 is LNHDA and CDR2 is SQIVND (reference sequence). V was shortened by 3 bases and J by 1 base, with 9 bases between the two germline ends. This CDR3 spans 14 amino acids. The CDR3 loop reads CASSIQGRNTEAFF. The CDR3 DNA reads as TGTGCCAGTAGTATCCAGGGAAGGAACACTGAAGCTTTCTTT.

The chain combines TRBV5-4 with TRBJ2-3, with a weak D call TRBD1 (6 bases). The length of the CDR3 is 15 residues. Trimming pared 5 bases from V and 2 bases from J, leaving 15 bases between. CDR1 is SGHNT and CDR2 is YYREEE in the germline V gene (reference sequence). CDR3 residues: CASRSLGGVTDTQYF. For the CDR3, the DNA is TGTGCCAGCAGGAGTTTAGGGGGTGTCACAGATACGCAGTATTTT.

This clone was seen once. The V call is TRBV14, the J call TRBJ1-2; D not resolved. The CDR3 consists of 13 residues. Germline V gives CDR1 SGHDN, CDR2 FVKESK. With 3 bases removed from V and 2 bases from J, the gap between germline ends came to 7 bases. The CDR3 DNA is TGTGCCAGCAGCCAGAGGTTAAACTATGGCTACACCTTC. Its protein product is CASSQRLNYGYTF.

For the CDR3, the DNA is TGTGCCAGCAGTTCAGCGCCCGGGGAGCTGTTTTTT. Amino acid sequence: CASSSAPGELFF. V usage is TRBV6-6 and J usage is TRBJ2-2; D unclear. V lost 4 bases and J lost 6, with 6 bases in between. This CDR3 is built from 12 residues. CDR1 MNHNY and CDR2 SVGAGI come from the germline V gene (reference sequence).

This chain uses TRBV9 with TRBJ2-1; maybe TRBD2 (7 bases). The CDR3 runs 16 residues. Germline values: CDR1 SGDLS, CDR2 YYNGEE. V lost 0 bases and J 2 bases, leaving 12 bases between the germline ends. CDR3 sequence (DNA): TGTGCCAGCAGCGTAGTGGCGGGGGCCGCCTACAATGAGCAGTTCTTC. It specifies CASSVVAGAAYNEQFF.

The J gene is TRBJ1-4, the V gene TRBV10-2; 7 nucleotides align to TRBD1. The V gene end was trimmed by 6 bases and the J gene end by 4 bases; junction bases not matched to a gene: 8. This CDR3 region has 15 residues. Germline V lookup: CDR1 WSHSY, CDR2 SAAADI. CDR3 DNA sequence: TGCGCCAGCAGCCCCGGACAGGCCTTTAATGAAAAACTGTTTTTT. Its translation is CASSPGQAFNEKLFF.

The chain employs TRBV13 and TRBJ1-2, with D possibly TRBD1 on 6 matching bases. Trimming took 1 base from V and 3 from J, leaving 21 bases between them. The germline V gene encodes CDR1 PRHDT and CDR2 FYEKMQ (reference sequence). The CDR3 sequence is 18 residues long. The CDR3 bases are TGTGCCAGCAGCTTAGTGGGTGGCACGAAGGGGGATTACTATGGCTACACCTTC. Its protein is CASSLVGGTKGDYYGYTF.

The chain has TRBV7-2 and TRBJ1-4; D not certain. The length of the CDR3 is 12 residues. Germline loops: CDR1 SGHTA, CDR2 FQGNSA. Deletions cut 0 bases from V and 10 bases from J, with 6 bases between. The CDR3 region is CASSLANGKLFF. CDR3 DNA: TGTGCCAGCAGCTTAGCCAACGGAAAACTGTTTTTT.

The chain couples TRBV6-5 to TRBJ1-2; 10 bases are shared with TRBD1. Germline lookup yields CDR1 MNHEY and CDR2 SVGAGI. The trim removed 5 bases at V and 4 bases at J, leaving 7 bases unmatched. The CDR3 contains 15 residues. DNA for the CDR3: TGTGCCAGCAGTCTTACCCGACAGGGGGCCTATGGCTACACCTTC. It specifies CASSLTRQGAYGYTF.

This sequence joins TRBV7-6 and TRBJ1-2; the match to TRBD1 covers 8 bases. This CDR3 has 15 residues. J was trimmed by 7 bases and V by 7 bases; bases with no gene match: 14. Germline V gene lookup returns CDR1 SGHVS and CDR2 FNYEAQ. The CDR3 DNA reads TGTGCCAGCACACCCGGACAGGGTAACCGAGTTGGCTACACCTTC. It yields the protein CASTPGQGNRVGYTF.

V usage is TRBV19 and J usage is TRBJ1-6; the match to TRBD1 covers 7 bases. V trimming: 3 bases; J trimming: 6 bases; junction bases outside the gene matches: 11. The CDR3 length is 17 residues. Germline V gene sequence: CDR1 LNHDA, CDR2 SQIVND (reference sequence). The DNA for the CDR3 is TGTGCCAGTAGTATTGATTTCATCCGGGACAGTAATTCACCCCTCCACTTT. This translates into CASSIDFIRDSNSPLHF. Based on the CDR3 plus reference TRBV19 and TRBJ1-6, the full variable domain is DGGITQSPKYLFRKEGQNVTLSCEQNLNHDAMYWYRQDPGQGLRLIYYSQIVNDFQKGDIAEGYSVSREKKESFPLTVTSAQKNPTAFYLCASSIDFIRDSNSPLHFGNGTRLTVT.

The chain is built from TRBV11-2 and TRBJ2-1; D perhaps matches TRBD2 (5 bases). Trimming stripped 0 bases from V and 8 bases from J, with 11 bases between. The CDR3 loop spans 14 amino acids. The germline gives CDR1 SGHAT, CDR2 FQNNGV. The CDR3 DNA reads TGTGCCAGCAGCTTAGATCGGACCGGGGATGAGCAGTTCTTC. Translating gives CASSLDRTGDEQFF.

The V and J genes are TRBV11-2 and TRBJ2-7; perhaps TRBD1 as D (5 bases). This CDR3 contains 17 residues. Germline-derived CDR1 and CDR2 are SGHAT and FQNNGV. Trimming cost V 1 base and J 1 base, with 17 bases left between them. The CDR3 loop is CASSLGIRQPISYEQYF. The CDR3 DNA is TGTGCCAGCAGCTTAGGAATAAGACAGCCCATATCCTACGAGCAGTACTTC.

The chain has TRBV7-9 and TRBJ2-5, with a weak D call TRBD2 (5 bases). Trimming stripped 3 bases from V and 1 base from J, with 12 bases between. The length of the CDR3 is 15 residues. Germline lookup yields CDR1 SEHNR and CDR2 FQNEAQ (reference sequence). In DNA, the CDR3 is TGTGCCAGCAGCTTCGGGGAATCCTTCCAAGAGACCCAGTACTTC. Translated, it gives CASSFGESFQETQYF. The whole variable domain, filled in from reference TRBV7-9 and TRBJ2-5, reads DTGVSQNPRHKITKRGQNVTFRCDPISEHNRLYWYRQTLGQGPEFLTYFQNEAQLEKSRLLSDRFSAERPKGSFSTLEIQRTEQGDSAMYLCASSFGESFQETQYFGPGTRLLVL.

This clone was recorded a few times. V gene TRBV28 combines with J gene TRBJ1-2; no clear D gene. There are 15 residues in the CDR3. Germline CDR1 and CDR2: MDHEN and SYDVKM. Trimming removed 3 bases at V and 3 bases at J, with 14 bases between. The CDR3, as DNA: TGTGCCAGCAGTTTTTCACGAAGGAGGGACTATGGCTACACCTTC. This codes for CASSFSRRRDYGYTF.

This clone appeared once. V is TRBV10-3 and J is TRBJ1-4; no reliable D call. The CDR3 is 16 residues long. Trimming removed 0 bases from V and 0 bases from J, with 8 bases in between. Per the germline V gene, CDR1 is ENHRY and CDR2 is SYGVKD. The CDR3 DNA reads TGTGCCATCAGTGAGTCGGCAGTTGCAACTAATGAAAAACTGTTTTTT. Protein: CAISESAVATNEKLFF.

V is TRBV28 and J is TRBJ1-2; D is undetermined. The CDR3 runs to 16 residues. The V gene's germline CDR1 is MDHEN and CDR2 SYDVKM. V lost 7 bases to trimming and J lost 8 bases, with 26 bases between them. Here the CDR3 reads CASIRGGSLVREGYTF. The CDR3 coding sequence is TGTGCCAGCATTCGGGGTGGTTCTTTAGTAAGGGAGGGCTACACCTTC.

The chain couples TRBV6-5 to TRBJ2-5, with TRBD1 matching 7 bases. Germline-derived CDR1 and CDR2 are MNHEY and SVGAGI. V was clipped by 9 bases and J by 2 bases; unmatched bases: 12. This CDR3 contains 15 residues. This chain's CDR3 is CASTPPGQKQETQYF. The CDR3 nucleotides are TGTGCCAGTACGCCTCCGGGACAGAAACAAGAGACCCAGTACTTC.